Listed below are T cell receptor beta chains from one sample, sequenced in a study of blood T cell repertoires in COVID-19. Sequencing was performed with immunoSEQ multiplex PCR; in TCRdb, only in-frame clones are kept and a portion is missing. The sample includes approximately 63,000 clones, just over 85% of them seen just once. Sequencing input: peripheral blood. All receptors come from a woman older than 75 with acute or convalescent COVID-19. Both conserved end residues are part of each CDR3. Fields, in order: V gene, D gene, J gene, clone size, CDR3 protein, CDR3 DNA. The D gene is left open where the match is weak. The size entry is marked missing in some rows and otherwise reads once, few, many or a size class.

>TRBV7-9|NA|TRBJ2-5|NA
CASSLAGSWETQYF
TGTGCCAGCAGCTTAGCGGGCTCGTGGGAGACCCAGTACTTC
>TRBV5-5|NA|TRBJ2-7|NA
CASSLVRGPYEQYF
TGTGCCAGCAGCTTGGTCAGGGGACCCTACGAGCAGTACTTC
>TRBV5-1|NA|TRBJ1-1|NA
CASSFTQRVGGTEAFF
TGCGCCAGCAGCTTTACCCAAAGGGTAGGAGGAACTGAAGCTTTCTTT
>TRBV9|TRBD2|TRBJ2-7|NA
CASSPGLGFTYEQYF
TGTGCCAGCAGTCCGGGACTAGGATTTACCTACGAGCAGTACTTC
>TRBV27|NA|TRBJ2-7|NA
CASTKLGRPYEQYF
TGTGCCAGCACTAAACTAGGAAGGCCCTACGAGCAGTACTTC
>TRBV12-3/TRBV12-4|NA|TRBJ1-2|few
CASSFKGAGGYTF
TGTGCCAGCAGTTTCAAAGGGGCAGGGGGCTACACCTTC
>TRBV29-1|TRBD1|TRBJ1-1|few
CSVRTGGSDTEAFF
TGCAGCGTTCGAACAGGGGGCAGCGACACTGAAGCTTTCTTT
>TRBV3-1/TRBV3-2|NA|TRBJ2-7|NA
CASSQGPASPYEQYF
TGTGCCAGCAGCCAGGGCCCCGCGTCCCCCTACGAGCAGTACTTC
>TRBV5-1|NA|TRBJ2-7|NA
CASSLGGRSSYEQYF
TGCGCCAGCAGCTTGGGAGGGAGGAGCTCCTACGAGCAGTACTTC
>TRBV11-3|NA|TRBJ2-2|NA
CASSKEAGELFF
TGTGCCAGCAGCAAAGAGGCCGGGGAGCTGTTTTTT
>TRBV5-1|NA|TRBJ1-1|NA
CASSKGGGTEAFF
TGCGCCAGCAGCAAAGGAGGAGGCACTGAAGCTTTCTTT
>TRBV5-1|NA|TRBJ2-7|NA
CASSLDPQGGEQYF
TGCGCCAGCAGCTTGGACCCTCAGGGGGGCGAGCAGTACTTC